The sequence of this T cell receptor (beta chain) was determined in a study of cytomegalovirus exposure and HLA in healthy donors. Study-wide background: About 77 million unique TCRs from HLA-typed donors made up an early data release. Study outcomes and limitations: A later analysis reportedly found that, within productive TCRs, an Asian-associated ancestry cluster had fewer N-insertions than the mean observed across the roughly 670 donors.

Though nominally healthy at sampling, donors likely had unrecorded immune exposures. It was with 60 Vbeta and 13 Jbeta primers that the PCR ran. Libraries were prepared by immunoSEQ multiplex PCR; TCRdb keeps only in-frame clonotypes and omits some of them. There are 95,000 or so clones in the sample; around 70% occur only once, and approximately 15% lies in the top ten. Worth noting for this clone: Its antigen is unidentified.

The sample comprised PBMCs. The sequence derives from a woman in her forties or fifties in good health and CMV-seropositive.

The CDR3 nucleotides are TGTGCCAGCAGCCCCCCGGCAGGGGACGAGCAGTACTTC. Translation gives CASSPPAGDEQYF. The chain uses TRBV5-6 and TRBJ2-7; maybe TRBD1 (6 bases). V lost 4 bases, J lost 5 bases, and 13 bases lay in between. Germline loops: CDR1 SGHDT, CDR2 YYEEEE. The CDR3 consists of 13 residues.